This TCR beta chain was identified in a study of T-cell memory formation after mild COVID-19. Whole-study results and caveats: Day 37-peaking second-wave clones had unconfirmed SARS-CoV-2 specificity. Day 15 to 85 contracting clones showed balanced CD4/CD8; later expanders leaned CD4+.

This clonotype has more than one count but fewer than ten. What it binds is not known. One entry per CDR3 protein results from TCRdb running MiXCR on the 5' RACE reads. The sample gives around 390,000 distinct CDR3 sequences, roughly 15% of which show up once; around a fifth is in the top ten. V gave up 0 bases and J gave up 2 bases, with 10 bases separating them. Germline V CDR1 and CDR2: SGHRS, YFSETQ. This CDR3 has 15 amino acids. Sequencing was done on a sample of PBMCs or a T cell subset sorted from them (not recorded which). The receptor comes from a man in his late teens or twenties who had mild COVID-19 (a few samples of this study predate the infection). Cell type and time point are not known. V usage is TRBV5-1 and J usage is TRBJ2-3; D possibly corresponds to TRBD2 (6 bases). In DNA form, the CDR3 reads TGCGCCAGCAGCTTGGGTCCGGGGGACACAGATACGCAGTATTTT. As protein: CASSLGPGDTDTQYF. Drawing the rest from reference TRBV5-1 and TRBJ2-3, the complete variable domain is KAGVTQTPRYLIKTRGQQVTLSCSPISGHRSVSWYQQTPGQGLQFLFEYFSETQRNKGNFPGRFSGRQFSNSRSEMNVSTLELGDSALYLCASSLGPGDTDTQYFGPGTRLTVL.